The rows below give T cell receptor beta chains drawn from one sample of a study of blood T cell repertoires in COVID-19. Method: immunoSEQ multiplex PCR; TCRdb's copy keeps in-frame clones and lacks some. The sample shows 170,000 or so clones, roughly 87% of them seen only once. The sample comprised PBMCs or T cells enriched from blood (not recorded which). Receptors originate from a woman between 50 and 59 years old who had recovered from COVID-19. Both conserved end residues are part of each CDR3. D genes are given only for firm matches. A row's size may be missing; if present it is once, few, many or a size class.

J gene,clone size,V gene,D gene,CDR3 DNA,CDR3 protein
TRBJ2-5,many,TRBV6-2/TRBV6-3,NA,TGTGCCAGCAGTTACTCTGAGGTTCAAGAGACCCAGTACTTC,CASSYSEVQETQYF
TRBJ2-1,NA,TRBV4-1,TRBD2,TGCGCCAGCAGCCCGAGGTTAGCGGGGTACAATGAGCAGTTCTTC,CASSPRLAGYNEQFF
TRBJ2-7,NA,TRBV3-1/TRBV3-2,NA,TGTGCCAGCAGCCTGGTGGGCAGTTCCTACGAGCAGTACTTC,CASSLVGSSYEQYF
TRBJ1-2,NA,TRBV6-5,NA,TGTGCCAGCAGTCCCGAGGGGGTCTTCGAGGGCTACACCTTC,CASSPEGVFEGYTF
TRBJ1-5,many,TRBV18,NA,TGTGCCAGCTCGAGAAATAATAGCAATCAGCCCCAGCATTTT,CASSRNNSNQPQHF
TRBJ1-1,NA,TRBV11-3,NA,TGTGCCAGCAGGTCGCAGGGTTTTAGCACTGAAGCTTTCTTT,CASRSQGFSTEAFF
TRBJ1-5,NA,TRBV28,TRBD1,TGTGCCAGCAGTTTATTGACAGGGGGCAATCAGCCCCAGCATTTT,CASSLLTGGNQPQHF
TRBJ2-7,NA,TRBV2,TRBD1,TGTGCCAGCTGCCGCTCGGGACAGGGAAAAGATTACGAGCAGTACTTC,CASCRSGQGKDYEQYF
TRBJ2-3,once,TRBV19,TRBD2,TGTGCCAGTACCGACGGAGGACTAGCGGGAGCGGTAGATACGCAGTATTTT,CASTDGGLAGAVDTQYF
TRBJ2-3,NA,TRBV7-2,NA,TGTGCCAGCAGGTCAGGTGTCTGGAGCACAGATACGCAGTATTTT,CASRSGVWSTDTQYF
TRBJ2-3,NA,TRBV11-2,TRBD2,TGTGCCAGCAGCCCCCTTGGGAGGGAGAGTTTCACAGATACGCAGTATTTT,CASSPLGRESFTDTQYF
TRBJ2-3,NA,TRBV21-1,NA,TGTGCCAGCAGCGCTCATGGGCTAGCGGGACTCACAGATACGCAGTATTTT,CASSAHGLAGLTDTQYF
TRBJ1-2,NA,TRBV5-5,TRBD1,TGTGCCAGCAGCGCAGGACAGGGGTATGGCTACACCTTC,CASSAGQGYGYTF
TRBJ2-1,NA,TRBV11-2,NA,TGTGCCAGCAGCTTAATAATAGGTGGGAGTCATGAGCAGTTCTTC,CASSLIIGGSHEQFF
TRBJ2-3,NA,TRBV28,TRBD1,TGTGCCAGCAGTTCCGGACAGGCCACAGATACGCAGTATTTT,CASSSGQATDTQYF
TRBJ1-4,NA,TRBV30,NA,TGTGCCTGGAGTTTGACAGTTACAAATGAAAAACTGTTTTTT,CAWSLTVTNEKLFF
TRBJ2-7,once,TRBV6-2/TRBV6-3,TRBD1,TGTGCCAGCAGCCTCTTGACAGGGGTCCACGAGCAGTACTTC,CASSLLTGVHEQYF
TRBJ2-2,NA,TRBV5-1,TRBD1,TGCGCCAGCAGCCTACAGGGGGCAGCGAACACCGGGGAGCTGTTTTTT,CASSLQGAANTGELFF
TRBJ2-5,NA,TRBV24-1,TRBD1,TGTGCCACCAGTGATATCGGGACAGAGAAAGAGACCCAGTACTTC,CATSDIGTEKETQYF
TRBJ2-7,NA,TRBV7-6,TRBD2,TGTGCCAGCAGCCTTGGTAGCGGGAGATTCGACGAGCAGTACTTC,CASSLGSGRFDEQYF
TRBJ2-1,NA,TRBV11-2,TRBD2,TGTGCCAGCAGCATTTGGACTAGCGGCTCCTACAATGAGCAGTTCTTC,CASSIWTSGSYNEQFF
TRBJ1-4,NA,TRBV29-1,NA,TGCAGCGGGGGCAGGGAGGGTGAAAAACTGTTTTTT,CSGGREGEKLFF
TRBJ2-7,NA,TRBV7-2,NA,TGTGCCAGCAGCTTGGGAGACGAGCAGTACTTC,CASSLGDEQYF
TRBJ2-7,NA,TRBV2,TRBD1,TGTGCCAGCGGGGACAGGGTGCAGCAGTACTTC,CASGDRVQQYF
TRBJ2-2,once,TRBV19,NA,TGTGCCAGTAGTATCAGGCTCAACACCGGGGAGCTGTTTTTT,CASSIRLNTGELFF
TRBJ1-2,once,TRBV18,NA,TGTGCCAGCTCACCACCTTTCCTCGCAGGTGGCTACACCTTC,CASSPPFLAGGYTF
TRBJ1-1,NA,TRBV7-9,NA,TGTGCCAGCAGCGTAACAGGGAACACTGAAGCTTTCTTT,CASSVTGNTEAFF
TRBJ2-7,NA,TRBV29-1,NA,TGCAGACCTGCCGAAGCTAGCCGCTCCTACGAGCAGTACTTC,CRPAEASRSYEQYF
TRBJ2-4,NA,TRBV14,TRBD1,TGTGCCAGCAGCCAAGGTCCGGCCAGGACAGGGGGCTTCGGTAACATTCAGTACTTC,CASSQGPARTGGFGNIQYF
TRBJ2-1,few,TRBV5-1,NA,TGCGCCAGCAGCTTGCAGCGCCAAGAGGAGCAGTTCTTC,CASSLQRQEEQFF
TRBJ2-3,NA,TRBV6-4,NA,TGTGCCAGCAGTGACTCGGCGGAGCGGGGCACAGATACGCAGTATTTT,CASSDSAERGTDTQYF
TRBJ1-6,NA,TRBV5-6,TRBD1,TGTGCCCGCAGCTTGGTGGGGGGGACAGGGGGCTCGTCACCCCTCCACTTT,CARSLVGGTGGSSPLHF
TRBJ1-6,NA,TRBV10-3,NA,TGTGCCATCAGTGATCGGGAGAATTCACCCCTCCACTTT,CAISDRENSPLHF
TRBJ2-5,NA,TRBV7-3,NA,TGTGCCAGCAGCTTAGACCCGCGGGAGACCCAGTACTTC,CASSLDPRETQYF
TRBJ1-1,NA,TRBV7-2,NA,TGTGCCAGCAGCCAGACGCAGACACTCTACATGAACACTGAAGCTTTCTTT,CASSQTQTLYMNTEAFF